This TCR beta chain was recorded in a study of blood T cell repertoires in COVID-19. About the research overall: Sources were T cells, B-cell-depleted T cells, or PBMCs; the material itself was cDNA or gDNA.

Germline CDR1 KGHDR, CDR2 SFDVKD. The CDR3 spans 15 residues. Trimming cost V 6 bases and J 6 bases, with 17 bases left between them. Participants were aged roughly 18 to 95 years, lived in roughly 23 US areas, and enrolled virtually. Original data processing: Reference gene primers were amplified, and this amplification served to estimate nucleated cell counts. This table comes from immunoSEQ multiplex PCR, and its TCRdb copy is limited to in-frame clones, with some not included. That table is the source of V, J and clone size, and D and trimming were worked out from the DNA. The sample consists of approximately 210,000 clones, 81% of them appearing once.

The rearrangement links TRBV24-1 to TRBJ2-1; weak D call: TRBD1 (6 bases). This receptor was obtained from a woman aged 50 to 65 with acute COVID-19. Sequenced input: PBMCs or T cells enriched from blood (not recorded which). CDR3 in amino acids: CATSLSGVFPNEQFF. The CDR3 DNA sequence: TGTGCCACCAGTTTGTCAGGGGTTTTCCCCAATGAGCAGTTCTTC.